This T cell receptor beta chain was observed in a study of human T cells and chemical hapten exposure. CDR1 is SGHRS, CDR2 YFSETQ, per germline. CDR3 size: 17 residues. The V segment lost 2 bases and the J segment 0 bases; nucleotides outside the gene matches: 6. Each CDR3 protein gets one entry after TCRdb re-called the RACE reads with MiXCR. Here the sample spans about 110,000 distinct CDR3 sequences, roughly 12% being singletons. Regarding time point: pre-sensitization, week 0. The treatment was: therapeutic diphenylcyclopropenone sensitization with weekly scalp DPC. The input for sequencing was whole blood, taken in connection with sensitization to the hapten diphenylcyclopropenone (DPC). The chain is built from TRBV5-1 and TRBJ1-4; 8 nucleotides align to TRBD1. The sequence came from a woman aged 45-59 years with alopecia areata. Some clones in this sample may be carry-over from other donors' samples. CDR3 DNA: TGCGCCAGCAGCTTTCAGGGGGCACCAGCAACTAATGAAAAACTGTTTTTT. Its translation is CASSFQGAPATNEKLFF.